The clone carrying this T cell receptor beta chain was seen a handful of times. These data are taken from a study of T cell clonotyping in hematopoietic cell transplantation. Germline V gene lookup returns CDR1 SGHAT and CDR2 FQNNGV. CDR3 size: 13 residues. Trimming took off 3 bases at V and 3 bases at J, with 8 bases between the two ends. Assay: immunoSEQ multiplex PCR; the TCRdb copy retains only in-frame clones and omits some. Of tens of thousands of clones listed, 60% to 80% are singletons. Stated time point: recipient sample about 28 days before transplant, after cytoreduction. The TCR was taken from a man between 45 and 60 years old with myelodysplastic syndrome. Some clones in this sample may be carry-over from other donors' samples. This sequence joins TRBV11-2 and TRBJ1-1; D perhaps matches TRBD1 (5 bases). This specimen consisted of peripheral blood mononuclear cells, obtained before stem cell transplant. This chain's CDR3 is CASSFGGYTEAFF. The DNA of the CDR3 is TGTGCCAGCAGCTTCGGGGGATACACTGAAGCTTTCTTT. Full variable domain (missing parts from reference TRBV11-2 and TRBJ1-1): EAGVAQSPRYKIIEKRQSVAFWCNPISGHATLYWYQQILGQGPKLLIQFQNNGVVDDSQLPKDRFSAERLKGVDSTLKIQPAKLEDSAVYLCASSFGGYTEAFFGQGTRLTVV.